This record looks at one T cell receptor (beta chain) sequence and its context. The entry originates in a study of T cell changes during pregnancy in multiple sclerosis. V lost 1 base, J lost 6 bases, and 6 bases lay in between. CDR3 length: 13 amino acids. CDR1 SGHNT and CDR2 YENEEA come from the germline V gene. The repertoire was sequenced with immunoSEQ multiplex PCR; TCRdb's copy has only in-frame clones and lacks some. The sample shows roughly 100,000 clones, about 90% of them seen only once. V is TRBV11-3 and J is TRBJ2-2; no clear D gene. The input for sequencing was peripheral blood, taken after pregnancy. This TCR was sampled from a female donor with multiple sclerosis, enrolled in a pregnancy study. The CDR3 sequence is CASSLGRPGELFF. CDR3 DNA: TGTGCCAGCAGCTTAGGCAGGCCCGGGGAGCTGTTTTTT.